These 8 T cell receptor beta chains were sequenced from one sample in a study of cytomegalovirus exposure and HLA in healthy donors. PCR primers comprised 60 Vbeta and 13 Jbeta primers. This table comes from immunoSEQ multiplex PCR, and its TCRdb copy is limited to in-frame clones, with some not included. The sample yields 90,000 or so clones, around four fifths seen once. Material: PBMCs. These TCRs come from a male donor in good health and CMV-seropositive.

The chain employs TRBV15 and TRBJ1-1; D gene uncertain. Trimming cost V 1 base and J 3 bases, with 15 bases left between them. Germline V CDR1 and CDR2: LNHNV, YYDKDF (reference sequence). This CDR3 region has 16 residues. The CDR3 DNA is TGTGCCACCAGCAGAGTGTCGGGTGTTGGGTACACTGAAGCTTTCTTT. This translates into CATSRVSGVGYTEAFF. Variable domain in full (rest from reference TRBV15 and TRBJ1-1): DAMVIQNPRYQVTQFGKPVTLSCSQTLNHNVMYWYQQKSSQAPKLLFHYYDKDFNNEADTPDNFQSRRPNTSFCFLDIRSPGLGDTAMYLCATSRVSGVGYTEAFFGQGTRLTVV.

The chain carries TRBV2 and TRBJ2-7; D is uncertain. V lost 4 bases, J lost 2 bases, and 9 bases lay in between. CDR3 size: 13 residues. Per the germline V gene, CDR1 is SNHLY and CDR2 is FYNNEI. CDR3 nucleotides: TGTGCCAGCAGTGGAGTGATTCCCTACGAGCAGTACTTC. Its protein product is CASSGVIPYEQYF.

The rearrangement uses TRBV6-5 and TRBJ1-4; 7 bases map to TRBD1. After removal of 2 bases from V and 3 bases from J, the junction contained 3 bases not matched to a gene. CDR1 and CDR2 from the germline V gene are MNHEY and SVGAGI. The CDR3 runs to 15 residues. Here the CDR3 reads CASSYGGTANEKLFF. The CDR3 nucleotides are TGTGCCAGCAGTTACGGCGGGACAGCTAATGAAAAACTGTTTTTT.

In nucleotides, the CDR3 is TGTGCCAGCTTAGCCATCCTATCCGAGGGGCAGTATTTT. It yields the protein CASLAILSEGQYF. V is TRBV6-6 and J is TRBJ2-3; TRBD2 is a possible D gene (5 bases). Trimming took off 8 bases at V and 11 bases at J, with 20 bases between the two ends. Germline V gene lookup returns CDR1 MNHNY and CDR2 SVGAGI (reference sequence). CDR3 length equals 13 residues.

This clone has just a few counts. The chain couples TRBV27 to TRBJ1-1, with TRBD1 identical over 7 bases. V lost 6 bases to trimming and J lost 4 bases; unmatched junction nucleotides: 11. This CDR3 comprises 15 residues. Germline V gene data show CDR1 as MNHEY and CDR2 as SMNVEV (reference sequence). The CDR3 loop reads CASRVRGAGGTEAFF. CDR3 DNA: TGTGCCAGCAGGGTTAGGGGGGCAGGGGGCACTGAAGCTTTCTTT.

This clone has just one count. The chain has TRBV28 and TRBJ1-2, with TRBD1 matching 9 bases. J lost 6 bases, V lost 3 bases, and 8 bases had no gene match. The germline CDR1 and CDR2 sequences are MDHEN and SYDVKM. This CDR3 is 15 amino acids long. CDR3 amino acids: CASSFPGTGKNGYTF. CDR3 in DNA: TGTGCCAGCAGTTTCCCCGGGACAGGGAAAAATGGCTACACCTTC.

The chain uses TRBV29-1 and TRBJ2-7; no firm D call. Germline V gene lookup returns CDR1 SQVTM and CDR2 ANQGSEA. This CDR3 spans 12 amino acids. Trimming left V 3 bases short and J 1 base short, with 7 bases between. CDR3: CSVESDSYEQYF. In DNA form, the CDR3 reads TGCAGCGTTGAGTCAGATTCCTACGAGCAGTACTTC.

V and J are TRBV4-1 and TRBJ1-6; D is unresolved. V was shortened by 1 base and J by 2 bases, with 6 bases between the two germline ends. Germline lookup yields CDR1 MGHRA and CDR2 YSYEKL. The CDR3 spans 15 residues. The CDR3 nucleotides are TGCGCCAGCAGCCAAGGGAGTCCCTATAATTCACCCCTCCACTTT. It translates to CASSQGSPYNSPLHF.